The 20 T cell receptor beta chains given below trace back to one sample, sequenced in a study of T-cell memory formation after mild COVID-19. TCRdb called the 5' RACE reads again in MiXCR, with one record for every CDR3 protein. Counted here are 250,000 to 350,000 distinct CDR3 sequences, approximately 14% occurring once; the ten biggest clones make up approximately 22%. Material for sequencing was PBMCs or a T cell subset sorted from them (not recorded which). The receptors derive from a man aged 18 to 30 who had mild COVID-19 (a few samples of this study predate the infection). Cell type and time point are not known.

CDR3 coding DNA: TGTGCCAGCAGGCACGAGGATGAGCAGTTCTTC. It specifies CASRHEDEQFF. The chain joins TRBV6-2 or TRBV6-3 to TRBJ2-1; no firm D call. The germline gives CDR1 MNHEY, CDR2 SVGEGT. V lost 6 bases and J 8 bases, leaving 8 bases between the germline ends. The CDR3 has 11 residues.

The chain couples TRBV6-2 or TRBV6-3 to TRBJ1-2; tentatively, D is TRBD1 (6 bases). The CDR3 sequence is 17 residues long. The germline V and J ends were trimmed by 4 bases and 6 bases, with 24 bases remaining between them. CDR1 and CDR2 from the germline V gene are MNHEY and SVGEGT. CDR3 region: CASSFPNVNRAYNGYTF. As DNA, the CDR3 is TGTGCCAGCAGTTTTCCAAACGTCAACAGGGCCTACAATGGCTACACCTTC.

The rearrangement uses TRBV7-9 and TRBJ1-4; weak D call: TRBD1 (5 bases). V gave up 4 bases and J gave up 0 bases, with 12 bases separating them. From germline, CDR1 is SEHNR and CDR2 FQNEAQ (reference sequence). The CDR3 runs 16 residues. The CDR3, as DNA: TGTGCCAGCAGCTCAGTGGGGGGAGCAACTAATGAAAAACTGTTTTTT. This translates into CASSSVGGATNEKLFF.

The chain combines TRBV7-2 with TRBJ2-1; 7 positions match TRBD1. CDR3 size: 15 residues. The junction had 7 bases not matched to a gene; V was cut back by 2 bases and J by 6 bases. CDR1 SGHTA and CDR2 FQGNSA come from the germline V gene. The CDR3 DNA follows: TGTGCCAGCAGCTTATGGGGCAGGGGGAGCAATGAGCAGTTCTTC. Translation gives CASSLWGRGSNEQFF.

In this sample, this clonotype turned up many times. The CDR3 region has the DNA TGCGCCAGCAGCTTGGGGGGGGCCGACAGGGAAGATGGCTACACCTTC. Translation: CASSLGGADREDGYTF. The chain couples TRBV5-1 to TRBJ1-2, with 7 bases that match TRBD1. The CDR3 sequence is 16 residues long. V was pared by 0 bases and J by 6 bases, with 11 bases of the junction left unmatched. Germline-derived CDR1 and CDR2 are SGHRS and YFSETQ.

V and J are TRBV6-2 or TRBV6-3 and TRBJ1-5, with TRBD1 matching over 8 bases. The CDR3 sequence is 13 residues long. The V segment lost 10 bases and the J segment 7 bases; nucleotides outside the gene matches: 9. Germline V lookup: CDR1 MNHEY, CDR2 SVGEGT. The CDR3 spells CATAQGAGQPQHF. The CDR3 DNA is TGTGCCACCGCCCAGGGGGCTGGACAGCCCCAGCATTTT.

This clonotype has more than one count but fewer than ten. This chain links TRBV9 with TRBJ2-3; the match to TRBD2 covers 9 bases. Trimming removed 0 bases from V and 1 base from J; junction bases left unmatched: 3. The germline gives CDR1 SGDLS, CDR2 YYNGEE. The CDR3 has 16 amino acids. CDR3 DNA: TGTGCCAGCAGCGTAGGAAGCGGGGGGCGCACAGATACGCAGTATTTT. Translation: CASSVGSGGRTDTQYF.

The chain is built from TRBV5-1 and TRBJ2-6, with a tentative D call TRBD1 (5 bases). Germline CDR1 and CDR2: SGHRS and YFSETQ. V was cut by 4 bases and J by 3 bases, with 11 bases left in between. The CDR3 covers 15 residues. CDR3 in amino acids: CASSARVGGANVLTF. The CDR3, as DNA: TGCGCCAGCAGCGCCAGGGTCGGTGGGGCCAACGTCCTGACTTTC.

This clonotype was found a few times. The CDR3 sequence is CASSPGGFTEAFF. CDR3 DNA sequence: TGTGCCAGCTCCCCAGGGGGCTTCACTGAAGCTTTCTTT. This chain joins TRBV5-6 and TRBJ1-1; 8 positions match TRBD1. The CDR3 is 13 amino acids. Germline CDR1 SGHDT, CDR2 YYEEEE. The V and J ends lost 7 bases and 4 bases, in that order; junction bases with no gene match: 6.

The J gene is TRBJ2-3, the V gene TRBV4-3, with D tentatively TRBD2 (7 bases). Trimming cost V 0 bases and J 4 bases, with 14 bases left between them. Germline CDR1 reads LGHNA; CDR2 reads YSLEER. There are 16 residues in the CDR3. The CDR3 DNA sequence: TGCGCCAGCAGCCAAGAAGGGGGGGGCCGGTCAGATACGCAGTATTTT. Amino acids: CASSQEGGGRSDTQYF.

This chain's CDR3 is CSATSNEKLFF. The DNA of the CDR3 is TGCAGTGCTACGTCTAATGAAAAACTGTTTTTT. The J gene is TRBJ1-4, the V gene TRBV20-1; D gene unclear. The germline V and J ends were trimmed by 4 bases and 3 bases, with 3 bases remaining between them. In germline, CDR1 is DFQATT, CDR2 SNEGSKA (reference sequence). The CDR3 sequence is 11 residues long.

This chain uses TRBV29-1 with TRBJ2-5; D is unclear. V lost 0 bases and J 3 bases, leaving 5 bases between the germline ends. There are 12 residues in the CDR3. The V gene's germline CDR1 is SQVTM and CDR2 ANQGSEA. Here the CDR3 DNA reads TGCAGCGTTGAAGATGGAAAAGAGACCCAGTACTTC. Its protein is CSVEDGKETQYF.

This sequence joins TRBV30 and TRBJ2-7; TRBD2 is a possible D gene (7 bases). The germline V and J ends were trimmed by 0 bases and 3 bases, with 15 bases remaining between them. This CDR3 spans 15 amino acids. Per the germline V gene, CDR1 is GTSNPN and CDR2 is SVGIG (reference sequence). CDR3 coding DNA: TGTGCCTGGAGTGTACGGGGGGCGGGTTACTACGAGCAGTACTTC. Its translation: CAWSVRGAGYYEQYF.

The CDR3 DNA reads TGTGCCAGCTCTACTTCCCCCTCGACAGGGATCGCTGAAGCTTTCTTT. Translating gives CASSTSPSTGIAEAFF. V and J are TRBV7-6 and TRBJ1-1; 7 bases map to TRBD1. This CDR3 spans 16 amino acids. Germline loops: CDR1 SGHVS, CDR2 FNYEAQ. Unmatched junction bases numbered 18, after V lost 8 bases and J lost 6 bases.

This clonotype was detected many times. J is TRBJ2-5 and V is TRBV10-3; 7 bases agree with TRBD2. V dropped 0 bases and J dropped 5; count of bases not matched to a gene: 6. Germline V gene sequence: CDR1 ENHRY, CDR2 SYGVKD. This CDR3 is built from 15 residues. The CDR3 spells CAISESSGAGETQYF. CDR3 bases: TGTGCCATCAGTGAGTCGAGCGGGGCTGGGGAGACCCAGTACTTC.

This clonotype was observed a few times. This sequence joins TRBV10-3 and TRBJ1-2; the D is unclear. The length of the CDR3 is 11 residues. Germline loops: CDR1 ENHRY, CDR2 SYGVKD. V lost 7 bases, J lost 4 bases, and 7 bases lay in between. In DNA, the CDR3 is TGTGCCATCAATGACGGCTATGGCTACACCTTC. This sequence encodes CAINDGYGYTF.

CDR3 loop: CASTRLALEETQYF. In DNA, the CDR3 is TGCGCCAGCACCCGACTAGCACTGGAAGAGACCCAGTACTTC. The chain is built from TRBV4-1 and TRBJ2-5; 7 bases map to TRBD2. The germline gives CDR1 MGHRA, CDR2 YSYEKL. V shed 7 bases, J shed 3 bases, and the junction held 8 bases outside the gene matches. This CDR3 comprises 14 residues.

The sample holds many counts of this clonotype. This rearrangement joins TRBV20-1 to TRBJ2-3, with 8 bases lining up with TRBD1. J gave up 0 bases and V 6 bases, and 11 bases lay outside the gene matches. Germline V gene sequence: CDR1 DFQATT, CDR2 SNEGSKA (reference sequence). CDR3 size: 16 residues. The CDR3 reads CSAPNWQGASTDTQYF. The CDR3 coding sequence is TGCAGTGCCCCCAATTGGCAGGGGGCGAGCACAGATACGCAGTATTTT.

In its sample, this clonotype was seen a few times. In nucleotides, the CDR3 is TGTGCCACCAGTGGAGTAGCGGGCAATGAGCAGTTCTTC. Translating gives CATSGVAGNEQFF. V is TRBV24-1 and J is TRBJ2-1; 7 nucleotides line up with TRBD2. This CDR3 comprises 13 residues. Germline V gene data show CDR1 as KGHDR and CDR2 as SFDVKD. The V and J ends lost 5 bases and 6 bases, in that order; junction bases with no gene match: 3.

This clonotype was observed a few times. The V and J genes are TRBV6-6 and TRBJ1-2; D not certain. V was pared by 2 bases and J by 8 bases, with 15 bases between. Per the germline V gene, CDR1 is MNHNY and CDR2 is SVGAGI (reference sequence). CDR3 size: 14 residues. The CDR3 DNA sequence: TGTGCCAGCAGTTACCGCATCGAACTTCGGGGCTACACCTTC. It encodes CASSYRIELRGYTF.